A selection of T cell receptor beta chains follows, all from one sample in a study of blood T cell repertoires in COVID-19. TCRdb keeps only in-frame clones here, not all; method: immunoSEQ multiplex PCR. This table holds approximately 270,000 clones, approximately 85% found once. The specimen was PBMCs or T cells enriched from blood (not recorded which). Every receptor here comes from a woman under 40 who had recovered from COVID-19. Each CDR3 is given with its conserved first and last residue. Fields, in order: D gene, CDR3 length, V gene, clone size, J gene, CDR3 DNA, CDR3 protein. A D gene is named only where the DNA matches it firmly. Clone size, where shown, is once, few, many, or a class for clones that have expanded.

D: TRBD1; length: 16; V: TRBV6-1; size: -; J: TRBJ1-6; DNA: TGTGCCAGCAGTGGTGGGACAGTGGCTGCCCTTTCACCCCTCCACTTT; CDR3: CASSGGTVAALSPLHF
D: -; length: 14; V: TRBV5-4; size: -; J: TRBJ1-4; DNA: TGTGCCAGCAGCCGCAATCCCGGTTGGGAAAAACTGTTTTTT; CDR3: CASSRNPGWEKLFF
D: -; length: 13; V: TRBV12-3/TRBV12-4; size: once; J: TRBJ1-2; DNA: TGTGCCAGCAGTTCCGGGGAGGGGCCTCCAAGTACCTTC; CDR3: CASSSGEGPPSTF
D: -; length: 11; V: TRBV6-5; size: -; J: TRBJ1-1; DNA: TGTGCCAGCAGTTACTCGTATGAAGCTTTCTTT; CDR3: CASSYSYEAFF
D: TRBD1; length: 15; V: TRBV7-6; size: -; J: TRBJ1-1; DNA: TGTGCCAGCAGCCAGGAGGGACAGGGTGGGGAAGAAGCTTTCTTT; CDR3: CASSQEGQGGEEAFF
D: TRBD1; length: 15; V: TRBV15; size: -; J: TRBJ1-1; DNA: TGTGCCACCAGCAGAGACCAAAAACAGGGGACGGGAGCTTTCTTT; CDR3: CATSRDQKQGTGAFF
D: -; length: 11; V: TRBV10-3; size: few; J: TRBJ1-1; DNA: TGTGCCATCAGTGTCGACAGAGAAGCTTTCTTT; CDR3: CAISVDREAFF
D: -; length: 11; V: TRBV2; size: -; J: TRBJ2-4; DNA: TGTGCCAGCAAGGGCAGGGCCGAAAAGTACTTC; CDR3: CASKGRAEKYF
D: TRBD1; length: 14; V: TRBV2; size: -; J: TRBJ1-2; DNA: TGTGCCAGCAGAAACGGACAGGGTCTATATGGCTACACCTTC; CDR3: CASRNGQGLYGYTF
D: TRBD1; length: 15; V: TRBV7-9; size: once; J: TRBJ1-4; DNA: TGTGCCAGCAGCTCCCGGACAGGGGAGGGGGAAAAACTGTTTTTT; CDR3: CASSSRTGEGEKLFF
D: -; length: 15; V: TRBV3-1/TRBV3-2; size: -; J: TRBJ2-7; DNA: TGTGCCAGCAGCCAATCCCCGGGGATGTGGGACGAGCAGTACTTC; CDR3: CASSQSPGMWDEQYF
D: -; length: 13; V: TRBV12-3/TRBV12-4; size: -; J: TRBJ1-6; DNA: TGTGCCAGCAGCCCGGGGGATAATTCACCCCTCCACTTT; CDR3: CASSPGDNSPLHF
D: -; length: 15; V: TRBV6-2/TRBV6-3; size: -; J: TRBJ2-1; DNA: TGTGCCAGCAGTTACCTAAACGCGAGGTACAATGAGCAGTTCTTC; CDR3: CASSYLNARYNEQFF
D: TRBD1; length: 14; V: TRBV6-6; size: once; J: TRBJ2-5; DNA: TGTGCCAGCAGTTACAAAGGGACAGAAGAGACCCAGTACTTC; CDR3: CASSYKGTEETQYF
D: -; length: 12; V: TRBV12-3/TRBV12-4; size: few; J: TRBJ1-2; DNA: TGTGCCAGCAGTTCTACAGTAGGCGGCTACACCTTC; CDR3: CASSSTVGGYTF
D: -; length: 13; V: TRBV28; size: once; J: TRBJ1-2; DNA: TGTGCCAGCAGTTTAGGGGGAGGGAGCGGCTACACCTTC; CDR3: CASSLGGGSGYTF
D: -; length: 15; V: TRBV5-1; size: -; J: TRBJ2-7; DNA: TGCGCCAGCAGCTTCCCCGGACAGCTTTCCTACGAGCAGTACTTC; CDR3: CASSFPGQLSYEQYF
D: TRBD1; length: 13; V: TRBV2; size: -; J: TRBJ2-2; DNA: TGTGCCAGCAGGGTACAGGGGACCGGGGAGCTGTTTTTT; CDR3: CASRVQGTGELFF
D: -; length: 15; V: TRBV27; size: -; J: TRBJ2-1; DNA: TGTGCCAGCAGTTTATCCGTAGACCCAGGGAATCAGCAGTTCTTC; CDR3: CASSLSVDPGNQQFF
D: -; length: 17; V: TRBV19; size: -; J: TRBJ2-4; DNA: TGTGCCAGTAGTATAGTTGGGTCAGGACTAGCCAAAAACATTCAGTACTTC; CDR3: CASSIVGSGLAKNIQYF
D: TRBD1; length: 16; V: TRBV5-1; size: -; J: TRBJ2-7; DNA: TGCGCCAGCAGCTACGAAACCGGGACAGGACGTATGGAGCAGTACTTC; CDR3: CASSYETGTGRMEQYF
D: TRBD1; length: 18; V: TRBV28; size: -; J: TRBJ1-1; DNA: TGTGCCAGCAGTTTACGTTGGGTAGACAGGGGAAGGAACACTGAAGCTTTCTTT; CDR3: CASSLRWVDRGRNTEAFF
D: -; length: 14; V: TRBV19; size: -; J: TRBJ1-1; DNA: TGTGCCAGTAGTATAGGATCAGGGCCCACTGAAGCTTTCTTT; CDR3: CASSIGSGPTEAFF
D: -; length: 16; V: TRBV27; size: -; J: TRBJ1-2; DNA: TGTGCCAGCACGGAAAAGCTCCAGGGAAACGATAATGGCTACACCTTC; CDR3: CASTEKLQGNDNGYTF
D: TRBD1; length: 15; V: TRBV18; size: -; J: TRBJ2-2; DNA: TGTGCCAGCTCACTGGACAGGGGGCTCACCGGGGAGCTGTTTTTT; CDR3: CASSLDRGLTGELFF
D: -; length: 12; V: TRBV12-5; size: -; J: TRBJ2-1; DNA: TGTGCTAGTTCTAGCTTGATTCGCGAGCAGTTCTTC; CDR3: CASSSLIREQFF
D: TRBD2; length: 16; V: TRBV19; size: -; J: TRBJ2-7; DNA: TGTGCCAGTAGTACCCAAGTAGCGGGGGAGACCTACGAGCAGTACTTC; CDR3: CASSTQVAGETYEQYF
D: -; length: 13; V: TRBV29-1; size: -; J: TRBJ2-5; DNA: TGCAGCGTTCACCCCGGGTCCCGGGAGACCCAGTACTTC; CDR3: CSVHPGSRETQYF
D: -; length: 13; V: TRBV7-3; size: -; J: TRBJ1-3; DNA: TGTGCCAGCAGCTCGGGGGCTGGAAACACCATATATTTT; CDR3: CASSSGAGNTIYF
D: -; length: 15; V: TRBV28; size: -; J: TRBJ1-5; DNA: TGTGCCAGCAGTTTGGGGTTGGGGAGTAATCAGCCCCAGCATTTT; CDR3: CASSLGLGSNQPQHF
D: -; length: 15; V: TRBV21-1; size: once; J: TRBJ2-7; DNA: TGTGCCAGCAGCAGAAGTGAGACAGGGATCGCCGGGCAGTACTTC; CDR3: CASSRSETGIAGQYF
D: TRBD1; length: 15; V: TRBV27; size: -; J: TRBJ1-5; DNA: TGTGCCAGCAGTTCTGGGACAGGGTTTTTTGAGCCCCAGCATTTT; CDR3: CASSSGTGFFEPQHF
D: -; length: 16; V: TRBV5-6; size: -; J: TRBJ2-3; DNA: TGTGCCAGCAGCTTGGAGGGCGGGTGGGGCACAGATACGCAGTATTTT; CDR3: CASSLEGGWGTDTQYF
D: TRBD2; length: 16; V: TRBV6-1; size: -; J: TRBJ2-2; DNA: TGTGCCAGCAGTGGGCGACTAGCGGGAGCCACCGGGGAGCTGTTTTTT; CDR3: CASSGRLAGATGELFF
D: -; length: 16; V: TRBV28; size: few; J: TRBJ1-2; DNA: TGTGCCAGCAGACCCAATCAACAGGGTTTCTCGAGGGGCTACACCTTC; CDR3: CASRPNQQGFSRGYTF
D: -; length: 18; V: TRBV5-1; size: -; J: TRBJ1-3; DNA: TGCGCCAGCAGCTCGTATTTACAGGACAGTGATTCTGGAAACACCATATATTTT; CDR3: CASSSYLQDSDSGNTIYF
D: TRBD1; length: 12; V: TRBV2; size: -; J: TRBJ2-7; DNA: TGTGCCAGCGGACAGGGATCCTACGAGCAGTACTTC; CDR3: CASGQGSYEQYF
D: TRBD2; length: 18; V: TRBV3-1/TRBV3-2; size: -; J: TRBJ2-1; DNA: TGTGCCAGCAGCCAAGGGTCGGGCCGACTAGCCGTTTACAATGAGCAGTTCTTC; CDR3: CASSQGSGRLAVYNEQFF
D: TRBD1; length: 16; V: TRBV7-9; size: -; J: TRBJ1-2; DNA: TGTGCCAGCAGCTTAGGGAACAGGGGCGAGAACTATGGCTACACCTTC; CDR3: CASSLGNRGENYGYTF
D: -; length: 13; V: TRBV5-8; size: -; J: TRBJ1-1; DNA: TGTGCCAGCAGCCCCGGGAGATACACTGAAGCTTTCTTT; CDR3: CASSPGRYTEAFF
D: -; length: 13; V: TRBV5-4; size: -; J: TRBJ2-1; DNA: TGTGCCAGCAGCTTTCCTAGCAACCATGAGCAGTTCTTC; CDR3: CASSFPSNHEQFF
D: -; length: 15; V: TRBV6-5; size: -; J: TRBJ1-1; DNA: TGTGCCAGCAGTTACTCCGGGACTACGTACACTGAAGCTTTCTTT; CDR3: CASSYSGTTYTEAFF
D: TRBD1; length: 19; V: TRBV5-1; size: few; J: TRBJ1-2; DNA: TGCGCCAGCAGCACAGAGCCGTGGGCCGGGACAGGGGGCAACTATGGCTACACCTTC; CDR3: CASSTEPWAGTGGNYGYTF
D: -; length: 15; V: TRBV2; size: -; J: TRBJ1-5; DNA: TGTGCCAGCAGGGCCGGGGAAATTAGCAATCAGCCCCAGCATTTT; CDR3: CASRAGEISNQPQHF
D: TRBD2; length: 15; V: TRBV15; size: -; J: TRBJ2-7; DNA: TGTGCCACCAGCAAACCGGGACTAGGGTTTACCGAGCAGTACTTC; CDR3: CATSKPGLGFTEQYF